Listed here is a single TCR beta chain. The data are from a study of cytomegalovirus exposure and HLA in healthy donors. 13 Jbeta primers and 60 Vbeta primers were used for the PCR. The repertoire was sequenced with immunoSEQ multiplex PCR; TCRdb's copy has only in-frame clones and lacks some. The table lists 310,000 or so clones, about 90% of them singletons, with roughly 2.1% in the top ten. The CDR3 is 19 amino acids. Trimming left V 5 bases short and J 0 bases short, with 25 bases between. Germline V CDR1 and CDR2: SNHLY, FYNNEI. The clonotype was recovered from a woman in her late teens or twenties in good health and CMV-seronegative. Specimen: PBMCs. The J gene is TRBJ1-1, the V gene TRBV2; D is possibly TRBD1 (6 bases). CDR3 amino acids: CASSTPLGGGAGMNTEAFF. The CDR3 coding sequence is TGTGCCAGCAGTACGCCCTTGGGTGGGGGGGCCGGTATGAACACTGAAGCTTTCTTT.